This T cell receptor beta chain appears in the sequencing data of a study of blood T cells in healthy people across ages. General study results and limits: Any conclusive comparison of naive versus antigen-experienced cells was prevented by using unsorted PBMCs.

Then a second PCR, running about 7 to 11 cycles, was carried out with a sample-barcoded 5' primer and a J-beta primer mix. All cDNA molecules were each tagged by a template-switch adaptor with 12 random nucleotides. TCRdb used MiXCR to reprocess the 5' RACE reads, holding one entry per CDR3 protein. The top ten clones hold approximately 7.9% of a sample with around 1,500,000 distinct CDR3 sequences, 42% of them seen once. Only a few counts were recorded for this clonotype. Its matching antigen is unknown. CDR1 SQVTM and CDR2 ANQGSEA come from the germline V gene. The CDR3 is 12 residues long. V gave up 7 bases and J gave up 5 bases, with 13 bases separating them.

This TCR came from a woman under 30 in good health. Sequencing was done on a sample of blood. The rearrangement joins TRBV29-1 to TRBJ2-3; D gene unclear. In DNA form, the CDR3 reads TGCAGCGGCATCAGTTCGGTAGATACGCAGTATTTT. This encodes CSGISSVDTQYF.